The next 26 T cell receptor beta chains were all read from a single sample in a study of T cells after yellow fever vaccination. Each CDR3 protein is one row after TCRdb ran MiXCR on the 5' RACE reads. The data hold about 210,000 distinct CDR3 sequences, with 3% to 4% observed a single time. Here the sequenced sample was CD4+ T cells sorted from PBMCs, taken 10 days after the yellow fever booster vaccination. These receptors all come from a man aged 18 to 29 who received the YFV17D yellow fever vaccine.

This clonotype was counted ten times or more. This sequence joins TRBV5-1 and TRBJ2-7; TRBD1 aligns across 7 bases. The germline CDR1 and CDR2 sequences are SGHRS and YFSETQ. This CDR3 comprises 13 residues. Trimming at V came to 4 bases and at J to 2 bases, leaving 3 bases not matched to a gene. CDR3 nucleotide sequence: TGCGCCAGCAGCCCTGACAGGGCCTACGAGCAGTACTTC. Its translation is CASSPDRAYEQYF.

This rearrangement joins TRBV18 to TRBJ2-7; maybe TRBD2 (7 bases). V was trimmed by 6 bases and J by 2 bases, leaving 14 bases between them. This CDR3 has 14 amino acids. Germline V gene data show CDR1 as KGHSH and CDR2 as LQKENI. The CDR3 sequence is CASSPWGGPYEQYF. Written as DNA, the CDR3 is TGTGCCAGCTCCCCCTGGGGGGGGCCCTACGAGCAGTACTTC.

The J gene is TRBJ1-1, the V gene TRBV7-8; D uncertain. Between the trimmed V and J ends, which lost 6 bases and 0 bases, there was a span of 14 bases. Per germline, CDR1 SGHVS and CDR2 FQNEAQ. This CDR3 region has 15 residues. Here the CDR3 reads CASRHSGVMNTEAFF. Here the CDR3 DNA reads TGTGCCAGCAGGCATAGCGGGGTCATGAACACTGAAGCTTTCTTT.

This chain links TRBV4-1 with TRBJ1-5; the D gene is possibly TRBD1 (6 bases). The V and J ends lost 4 bases and 9 bases respectively, with 19 bases between them. The CDR3 totals 15 residues. Germline V gene lookup returns CDR1 MGHRA and CDR2 YSYEKL. The CDR3: CASSRNPGAIGPQHF. The CDR3 nucleotides read TGCGCCAGCAGCCGAAACCCAGGGGCCATAGGGCCCCAGCATTTT.

This clonotype was counted ten times or more. This chain joins TRBV4-1 and TRBJ1-6, with 9 bases that match TRBD1. Trimming took 6 bases from V and 9 from J; bases not matched to a gene: 6. The CDR3 sequence is 14 residues long. Looked up from germline, CDR1 is MGHRA and CDR2 is YSYEKL. In DNA form, the CDR3 reads TGCGCCAGCAGTCCGACAGGGGGAGGTTCACCCCTCCACTTT. Amino acids: CASSPTGGGSPLHF.

Ten or more counts support this clonotype. The chain has TRBV29-1 and TRBJ2-6; D ambiguous. The CDR3 totals 17 residues. Germline assignment: CDR1 SQVTM and CDR2 ANQGSEA. Trimming left V 3 bases short and J 0 bases short, with 15 bases between. The DNA of the CDR3 is TGCAGCGTTGACCTTGGTCAGAGAAACTCTGGGGCCAACGTCCTGACTTTC. Translating it yields CSVDLGQRNSGANVLTF.

This clonotype was seen at least ten times. The chain has TRBV9 and TRBJ1-1, with a possible D match to TRBD1 (5 bases). Trimming shortened V by 3 bases and J by 4 bases, and 16 bases separated the two germline ends. Germline-derived CDR1 and CDR2 are SGDLS and YYNGEE. The CDR3 totals 15 residues. For the CDR3, the DNA is TGTGCCAGCAGCGCCCAGGCCGCCCAGGGCACTGAAGCTTTCTTT. It codes for CASSAQAAQGTEAFF.

Many counts were recorded for this clonotype. The CDR3 reads CASSFATSIEQFF. For the CDR3, the DNA is TGTGCCAGCAGCTTCGCGACTAGCATTGAGCAGTTCTTC. This sequence joins TRBV7-2 and TRBJ2-1, with TRBD2 matching 7 bases. Germline values: CDR1 SGHTA, CDR2 FQGNSA. The CDR3 spans 13 residues. V gave up 3 bases and J gave up 9 bases; unmatched junction bases: 5.

This sequence joins TRBV20-1 and TRBJ2-3; a possible D gene is TRBD2 (6 bases). CDR3 size: 14 residues. Between the trimmed V and J ends, which lost 0 bases and 4 bases, there was a span of 11 bases. Germline V gene lookup returns CDR1 DFQATT and CDR2 SNEGSKA (reference sequence). CDR3 sequence reads: CSARDPPGADTQYF. DNA of the CDR3: TGCAGTGCTAGAGATCCCCCGGGAGCAGATACGCAGTATTTT.

Points on this clonotype: This could be a read error, since a much larger clone is one nucleotide away. Likely a read error: the CDR3 ends without its conserved phenylalanine or tryptophan. The chain has TRBV20-1 and TRBJ1-5, with D possibly being TRBD1 (6 bases). Germline assignment: CDR1 DFQATT and CDR2 SNEGSKA (reference sequence). Trimming took off 7 bases at V and 7 bases at J, with 17 bases between the two ends. The CDR3 has 13 amino acids. CDR3 loop: CSVRGRGGQPQHI. The DNA of the CDR3 is TGCAGTGTTAGGGGACGAGGGGGGCAGCCCCAGCATATT.

V and J are TRBV4-2 and TRBJ1-2, with D unclear. Germline CDR1 reads LGHNA; CDR2 reads YNFKEQ. Trimming removed 2 bases at V and 8 bases at J, with 12 bases between. This CDR3 is 13 amino acids long. The CDR3 DNA reads as TGTGCCAGCAGCCAAATGGAGGTTGGGGGCTACACCTTC. It encodes CASSQMEVGGYTF.

This clonotype was found many times. The chain carries TRBV3-1 and TRBJ2-1, with D tentatively TRBD2 (6 bases). The CDR3 length is 16 residues. CDR1 LGHDT and CDR2 YNNKEL come from the germline V gene (reference sequence). V was cut by 6 bases and J by 3 bases, with 18 bases left in between. For the CDR3, the DNA is TGTGCCAGCAGACAATTTTTGACGGGGGACTACAATGAGCAGTTCTTC. Protein sequence: CASRQFLTGDYNEQFF.

The chain employs TRBV15 and TRBJ1-1; D not resolved. Germline loops: CDR1 LNHNV, CDR2 YYDKDF (reference sequence). The CDR3 runs 12 residues. V shed 0 bases and J shed 7 bases, with 6 bases lying between them. This CDR3 is CATSRDGVEAFF. CDR3 bases: TGTGCCACCAGCAGAGATGGGGTTGAAGCTTTCTTT.

This clonotype was found many times. The V and J genes are TRBV7-6 and TRBJ2-7; 10 bases match TRBD2. The CDR3 contains 16 residues. Germline CDR1 is SGHVS and CDR2 is FNYEAQ. V dropped 3 bases and J dropped 5; count of bases not matched to a gene: 10. CDR3 loop: CASSFSAGGPGDEQYV. CDR3 nucleotides: TGTGCCAGCAGCTTCTCAGCGGGGGGGCCTGGTGACGAGCAGTACGTC.

In this sample, this clonotype turned up a few times. The chain carries TRBV24-1 and TRBJ2-3, with 9 bases that match TRBD1. The length of the CDR3 is 13 residues. The V segment lost 9 bases and the J segment 0 bases; nucleotides outside the gene matches: 0. Germline CDR1 is KGHDR and CDR2 is SFDVKD. The CDR3 DNA is TGTGCCACCGGGACAGGGAGCACAGATACGCAGTATTTT. The encoded protein is CATGTGSTDTQYF.

The V call is TRBV3-2, the J call TRBJ1-5. TRBV3-2 is a known pseudogene. This CDR3 comprises 14 residues. CDR3: CASSPPKRNLYWHF. The CDR3 DNA sequence: TGTGCCAGCAGCCCCCCAAAGAGGAATCTATACTGGCATTTT.

This clonotype has at least ten counts. The J gene is TRBJ1-3, the V gene TRBV12-3 or TRBV12-4; 9 positions match TRBD1. J gave up 7 bases and V 5 bases, and 3 bases lay outside the gene matches. The length of the CDR3 is 13 residues. CDR3 region: CASSATGGNTIYF. CDR3 coding DNA: TGTGCCAGCAGTGCGACAGGGGGTAACACCATATATTTT.

This clonotype was counted a few times. The chain is built from TRBV9 and TRBJ1-4; D is possibly TRBD1 (5 bases). The V end was cut by 4 bases, the J end by 4 bases, with 14 bases between. CDR3 length: 15 amino acids. CDR1 is SGDLS and CDR2 is YYNGEE in the germline V gene. CDR3 loop: CASSSGAIDNEKLFF. CDR3 sequence (DNA): TGTGCCAGCAGCTCTGGGGCAATAGATAATGAAAAACTGTTTTTT.

This clonotype was seen many times. The J gene is TRBJ2-5, the V gene TRBV10-3; 8 nucleotides line up with TRBD1. The V and J ends lost 10 bases and 2 bases, in that order; junction bases with no gene match: 3. This CDR3 comprises 12 residues. CDR1 is ENHRY, CDR2 SYGVKD, per germline. In nucleotides, the CDR3 is TGTGCCACAAGACAGGGGCAAGAGACCCAGTACTTC. It yields the protein CATRQGQETQYF.

This clonotype was seen a few times. This rearrangement joins TRBV5-4 to TRBJ2-3, with TRBD2 matching over 7 bases. The junction had 9 bases not matched to a gene; V was cut back by 6 bases and J by 2 bases. The CDR3 sequence is 15 residues long. In germline, CDR1 is SGHNT, CDR2 YYREEE (reference sequence). The CDR3 nucleotides are TGTGCCAGCACCATAGGAGGGACTACCACAGATACGCAGTATTTT. Protein product: CASTIGGTTTDTQYF.

Ten or more counts support this clonotype. CDR3 DNA: TGTGCCAGCAGCTCCCCGGGACAGCAAGAGACCCAGTACTTC. It yields the protein CASSSPGQQETQYF. This sequence joins TRBV5-4 and TRBJ2-5; 7 bases match TRBD1. The germline CDR1 and CDR2 sequences are SGHNT and YYREEE (reference sequence). This CDR3 spans 14 amino acids. V lost 3 bases and J lost 2; bases outside the gene matches: 4.

This clonotype came up many times. J is TRBJ1-5 and V is TRBV4-1; tentative D call: TRBD1 (5 bases). CDR3 size: 14 residues. Trimming left V 3 bases short and J 6 bases short, with 12 bases between. Germline V CDR1 and CDR2: MGHRA, YSYEKL. The DNA of the CDR3 is TGCGCCAGCAGCCATTTAAGGGACGGTCAGCCCCAGCATTTT. This gives the protein CASSHLRDGQPQHF.

This clonotype was seen ten or more times. This chain links TRBV10-3 with TRBJ2-3, with 7 positions matching TRBD2. CDR1 and CDR2 (germline): ENHRY, SYGVKD. The junction had 9 bases not matched to a gene; V was cut back by 3 bases and J by 0 bases. The CDR3 has 17 residues. This CDR3 is CAISDNPAGVSTDTQYF. The CDR3 DNA follows: TGTGCCATCAGTGACAATCCGGCGGGGGTTAGCACAGATACGCAGTATTTT.

In this sample, this clonotype turned up many times. The V gene is TRBV5-6, the J gene TRBJ2-6, with no clear D. Deletions cut 4 bases from V and 0 bases from J, with 8 bases between. This CDR3 comprises 15 residues. The germline gives CDR1 SGHDT, CDR2 YYEEEE. DNA of the CDR3: TGTGCCAGCAGCGCCTATAGCTCTGGGGCCAACGTCCTGACTTTC. Residues: CASSAYSSGANVLTF. Together with reference TRBV5-6 and TRBJ2-6, the CDR3 gives the full variable domain: DAGVTQSPTHLIKTRGQQVTLRCSPKSGHDTVSWYQQALGQGPQFIFQYYEEEERQRGNFPDRFSGHQFPNYSSELNVNALLLGDSALYLCASSAYSSGANVLTFGAGSRLTVL.

The CDR3: CASRRAPRESTQYF. The CDR3 nucleotides are TGTGCCAGTCGACGGGCCCCGAGGGAGTCTACGCAGTATTTT. The chain is built from TRBV27 and TRBJ2-3; weak D call: TRBD2 (5 bases). V was shortened by 9 bases and J by 8 bases, with 21 bases between the two germline ends. This CDR3 is 14 amino acids long. From germline, CDR1 is MNHEY and CDR2 SMNVEV (reference sequence).

V is TRBV7-2 and J is TRBJ2-1, with D perhaps matching TRBD1 (5 bases). The germline gives CDR1 SGHTA, CDR2 FQGNSA. The CDR3 runs to 14 residues. Trimming pared 5 bases from V and 9 bases from J, leaving 17 bases between. CDR3 coding DNA: TGTGCCAGCAGCCTAGGGGCCTCTTGGAGTGAGCAGTTCTTC. Translating it yields CASSLGASWSEQFF.